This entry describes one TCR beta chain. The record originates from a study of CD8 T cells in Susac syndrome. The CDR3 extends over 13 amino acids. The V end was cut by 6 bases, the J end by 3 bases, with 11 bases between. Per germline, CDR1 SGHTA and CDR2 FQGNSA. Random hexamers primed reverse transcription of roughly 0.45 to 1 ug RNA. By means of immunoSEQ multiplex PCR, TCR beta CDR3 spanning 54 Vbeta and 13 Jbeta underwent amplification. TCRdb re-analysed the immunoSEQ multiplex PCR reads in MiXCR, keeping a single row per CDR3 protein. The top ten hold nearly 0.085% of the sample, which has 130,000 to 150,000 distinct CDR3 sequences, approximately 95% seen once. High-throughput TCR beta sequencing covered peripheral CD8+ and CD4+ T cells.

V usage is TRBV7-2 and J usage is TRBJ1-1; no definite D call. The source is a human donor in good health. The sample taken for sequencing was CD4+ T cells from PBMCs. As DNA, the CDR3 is TGTGCCAGCAGTTTTACAGAGGACACTGAAGCTTTCTTT. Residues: CASSFTEDTEAFF.